This T cell receptor (beta chain) is drawn from a study of cytomegalovirus exposure and HLA in healthy donors. With respect to this clone: The antigen remains unidentified.

Study results and caveats: Under in vitro conditions, three CMV-associated chains were confirmed as specific for CMV antigens.

PCR involved 60 Vbeta and 13 Jbeta primers. Measured with immunoSEQ multiplex PCR; TCRdb has only the in-frame clones, and not every one. The sample lists 180,000 or so clones, roughly a tenth occurring once. This sequence was found in a woman aged 25 to 39 in good health and CMV-seropositive. Sequences were obtained from PBMCs.

CDR3 coding DNA: TGTGCCAGCAGTTCCCCATCCGAGGGTCTAAAGCAGTACTTC. It is translated as CASSSPSEGLKQYF. The rearrangement joins TRBV28 to TRBJ2-7, with D perhaps TRBD2 (5 bases). Germline V gives CDR1 MDHEN, CDR2 SYDVKM. V lost 4 bases and J 8 bases, leaving 18 bases between the germline ends. This CDR3 is 14 amino acids long.